This TCR beta chain was found in a study of cytomegalovirus exposure and HLA in healthy donors (dated by TCRdb to the late 2010s). For the study in its entirety: In an earlier analysis of approximately 640 of the donors, 250 to 300 Gb of sequence data and 90 million to 120 million unique TCR beta sequences from about 179 million T cells were reported. In the later analysis, no new phenotypic data were used to find candidate immune exposures; instead, reliance was placed on TCR beta sequences and their occurrence across donors. In an earlier analysis of roughly 580 of the donors, high-throughput TCR beta sequencing was used to judge whether each TCR beta V gene segment behaved as functional or pseudogenic. About 320 gigabases of sequencing data and tens of millions of unique TCR sequences were included in an early release covering around 600 HLA-typed donors. On average, about 240,000 unique TCR beta nucleotide sequences were sequenced per donor among 350 to 400 genotyped donors of the cohort, with about 19% of those sequences being non-productive. Besides the first cohort of roughly 640 subjects, a separate validation cohort made up of 120 different subjects was used. Of the 300 to 400 genotyped donors, over 65% fell in the genetic ancestry cluster associated with self-reported Caucasian donors. The study aimed to test whether signatures of past pathogen exposure could be identified by cataloging public T cell receptors. Alongside the repertoire data, information on donor age, sex, ethnicity and CMV serostatus was compiled. Typing coverage varied by locus: about 620-630 donors for A, B, C, DRB1 and DQB1; approximately 520 for DQA1; more than 600 for DPA1; around 490 for DPB1. To predict cytomegalovirus infection status, the study combined high-throughput TCR immunosequencing, statistical association of individual TCRs with disease status, and machine learning. Genome-wide SNP genotypes for about 65% of the 666 donors were used in a later genetic analysis, which treated that subset as a discovery cohort. Every repertoire in the discovery cohort had been generated on one and the same sequencing platform. HLA typing covered class I and class II loci at four-digit resolution. The study used immunosequencing to profile the T cell repertoires of hundreds of subjects and linked those repertoires to cytomegalovirus serostatus. Four or five DR-DQ haplotypes were handled as single units for association and clustering because linkage in the cohort was strong. In a later analysis, previously published TCR beta repertoires from 600 to 850 donors were re-analyzed and high-resolution HLA genotyping was added so that TCR occurrence patterns could be studied.

Library generation was performed with the immunoSEQ multiplex PCR assay. For the multiplex PCR, a mixture combining 60 forward primers for TCR Vbeta segments and 13 reverse primers for TCR Jbeta segments was used. A multiplex PCR assay on genomic DNA amplified the CDR3 region of rearranged TCR beta genes. Amplified TCR beta libraries were sequenced as 87-base-pair reads on the Illumina HiSeq System. The paper's data handling went like this. Across the 670 or so repertoires, a later analysis counted some 81 million unique TCR beta chains, roughly 11 million of which were shared by at least two donors. To remove PCR and sequencing errors, raw reads were error-corrected and collapsed into unique sequences using a nearest-neighbor algorithm that merged closely related sequences. Alignment of CDR3 sequences to IMGT reference sequences was used to assign V, D and J gene segments. For a sequence to be retained, at least a six-nucleotide match to both a V gene segment and a J gene segment was required. A rearrangement counted as productive if the CDR3 had no stop codons and remained in frame with V and J, and every other rearrangement counted as non-productive. CDR3 was defined by IMGT convention, running from the second conserved V-encoded cysteine to the conserved J-encoded phenylalanine. In an earlier analysis of 550 to 650 of the donors, sequences lacking an unambiguous match to a single V gene segment were excluded. In an earlier analysis of a few hundred of the donors, V segments were called functional above 56.7% productive rearrangements and were called segregating when the between-donor standard deviation exceeded 5%. A statistical classification framework was developed to diagnose cytomegalovirus status using the catalog of TCR beta chain sequences. V and J gene assignment, in a later analysis, came from comparing TCR nucleotide sequences with IMGT/GENE-DB human TR gene sequences. The TCRdist pipeline was used in a later analysis to assign CDR3 sequences and most-parsimonious VDJ recombination scenarios. In a later analysis, each TCR beta chain was defined by its CDR3 amino acid sequence together with its V-gene family, and reads lacking a unique V-gene family were excluded. As a way to deal with suspected cross-contamination and a sequencing artifact, a later analysis dropped 592 nucleotide sequences that were highly shared and had low generation probability. For each public chain, a later analysis derived a clonal expansion index from normalized ranks of inferred template counts within each repertoire. In a later analysis, generation probabilities were computed with a VDJ recombination model fitted to out-of-frame rearrangements, and the resulting probabilities were checked against IGoR. In a later analysis, TCR-TCR, TCR-HLA and TCR-CMV co-occurrence was scored with hypergeometric tests, and a repertoire-size bias correction was applied to TCR pairs. In a later analysis, false discovery rates were estimated by permuting HLA or CMV assignments 20 times. In a later analysis, co-occurring TCRs were grouped with DBSCAN, and TCRdist sequence similarity was added when clustering was performed within HLA-allele-positive subsets. Co-occurrence clustering excluded repertoires with fewer than 30,000 or more than 120,000 public chains, plus five with anomalous nucleotide sharing. This immuneACCESS table, as held by TCRdb, lists in-frame sequences with V and J called but not all clones. Of the missing ones, under half trace to an unresolved V gene in checked studies; the others have no known cause. The V and J calls and clone size are taken from that table; D and trimming were inferred from the DNA. The sample profile shows around 55,000 clones; 65% to 85% of them were found once. The leading ten clones occupy less than 3% of the sample.

V is cut by 1 base and J by 9 bases, and the space between the germline ends is 17 bases. For CDR1 and CDR2, the germline V gene lists MNHNS and SASEGT. The CDR3 spans 15 residues, from the cysteine through the phenylalanine. This entry keeps only the CDR3 DNA: 45 bases, framed from base 1. As regards this clone: The specificity of this receptor is unknown. One base away there is no much larger clone; base qualities are not given.

On the study overall, not on this receptor specifically: A later analysis reported that several top co-occurrence clusters appeared linked to parvovirus B19, influenza, CMV and Epstein-Barr virus. Because HLA typing was missing for some donors at each locus, association tests included only the typed subset. A further reported finding was that TCR beta sequences accurately predicted the HLA-A and HLA-B alleles for most subjects in the first cohort. Most CMV-associated TCR beta chains appeared to be HLA-restricted in a later analysis, and the HLA associations seemed to be driven largely by CMV exposure. Roughly uniform sequencing depth across donors was assumed in presence/absence analyses, although this assumption may not hold. In an earlier analysis of a few hundred of the donors, most TCR beta V segments were observed in productive rearrangements about 87% or about 30% of the time, broadly matching IMGT annotations. The authors suggested that the approach could potentially be extended to other disease states and immunological phenotypes. In a later genetic analysis, fewer N-insertions in productive TCRs were reported among donors in an Asian-associated ancestry cluster than the roughly 700-donor mean. CMV serostatus was the only immune exposure information available for the cohort. When HLA alleles, especially DR and DQ, strongly co-occurred, attributing TCR associations to individual alleles was difficult. According to a later analysis, TCR association rates differed among HLA loci, with DRB1 alleles showing the most associated TCRs and HLA-C alleles showing the fewest. The classifier was reported to diagnose cytomegalovirus status with high specificity and sensitivity in both the original and validation cohorts. The cohort was sequenced for TCR beta chains only, and without alpha or paired-chain data the features that could be detected were limited. An association between a missense DCLRE1C variant and V-gene and J-gene trimming of TCR beta chains was found in a later genetic analysis and replicated in an independent cohort. A total of 150 to 200 TCR beta chains were listed by the study as associated with cytomegalovirus. Because counts were too low, about 18 rarely observed V segments, including chromosome 9 orphons, were excluded from the earlier analysis of under 650 of the donors. In a later analysis, HLA-associated TCR beta chains were found to be more clonally expanded and to have lower generation probabilities than equally common non-associated chains. In vitro tests confirmed that a few of the cytomegalovirus-associated TCR beta chains recognize cytomegalovirus antigens. A group of highly shared sequence variants was considered likely to be a technical artifact of the sequencing pipeline. Most TCR sequences were observed very rarely across donors, whereas some public TCRs were present in many individuals. Some IMGT-functional V segments, including TRBV6-2 and TRBV6-3, could not be told apart with the 87-base-pair reads, so those segments were excluded. Specific HLA alleles were associated with 16,951 TCR beta sequences at a false discovery rate of 0.05 in a later analysis. Correlated functional status among segregating V segments might be attributable to linkage disequilibrium, but an unknown experimental factor could not be ruled out.

The cohort comprised approximately 700 healthy bone marrow donors. All cohort members were sampled while nominally healthy, although unrecorded immune exposures were likely present. The donor tested CMV seronegative, placing the donor among the 300 to 450 seronegative members of the cohort. Each donor provided a peripheral blood sample, and peripheral blood mononuclear cells were used for TCR beta sequencing. Genomic DNA was extracted from the blood cell samples with the Qiagen DNeasy Blood Extraction Kit. The source of this sequence is a female donor in good health and CMV-seronegative. The sample comprised PBMCs. The chain is assembled from TRBV6-1 and TRBJ2-3; the D gene is perhaps TRBD2, from 7 matching bases. The bases read TGTGCCAGCAGTGAAGATTGGGGTGGGGGGGGCACGCAGTATTTT. Its product reads: CASSEDWGGGGTQYF.